This T cell receptor beta chain was sequenced for a study of blood T cell repertoires in COVID-19. On the study more broadly: T cells, B-cell-depleted T cells, or PBMCs supplied cDNA or gDNA.

This clone is a singleton in its sample. Grouping used clinical history reported by participants in a survey and questionnaire. What the recovered Cohort 3 donors had was two negative PCRs, clearance, or symptom resolution. The germline V gene has CDR1 SGDLS and CDR2 YYNGEE. This CDR3 is built from 13 residues. The ends were cut back, 5 bases at V and 6 bases at J, with 12 bases in the middle. The authors' processing: Quantification of nucleated cells was approximated via reference gene primer amplification. Repertoires were generated with immunoSEQ multiplex PCR, while TCRdb's copy carries only in-frame clones and drops some. V, J and clone size are those of that table, while D and trimming were read from the DNA. Here the sample spans about 240,000 clones, around nine tenths being singletons.

The sequence was collected from a woman aged 30 to 39 who had recovered from COVID-19. The rearrangement uses TRBV9 and TRBJ2-1, with a tentative D call TRBD2 (5 bases). Sequences were obtained from PBMCs or T cells enriched from blood (not recorded which). The CDR3 loop reads CASSQLGSNEQFF. The CDR3 DNA sequence: TGTGCCAGCAGTCAATTGGGGAGCAATGAGCAGTTCTTC.